The entry below gives a single T cell receptor (beta chain) sequence along with its context. TCRdb's table, derived via immunoSEQ multiplex PCR, lists solely in-frame clones and lacks some. The data contain about 110,000 clones, about two thirds of them singletons. These data come from a study of shared clonotypes between healthy human individuals. The CDR3 contains 14 residues. CDR1 is LNHNV, CDR2 YYDKDF, per germline (reference sequence). With 3 bases removed from V and 8 bases from J, the gap between germline ends came to 14 bases. The rearrangement uses TRBV15 and TRBJ2-1; either TRBD1 or TRBD2 may supply D (5 bases each). The source is a woman in her twenties or thirties in good health. The sample consisted of memory CD8+ T cells sorted from blood. Subset in this sample: CD45RO+ cells pooled with CCR7-negative TemRA cells. The CDR3 sequence is CATSSPGPTDEQFF. The CDR3 nucleotides are TGTGCCACCAGCAGCCCGGGACCCACCGATGAGCAGTTCTTC.